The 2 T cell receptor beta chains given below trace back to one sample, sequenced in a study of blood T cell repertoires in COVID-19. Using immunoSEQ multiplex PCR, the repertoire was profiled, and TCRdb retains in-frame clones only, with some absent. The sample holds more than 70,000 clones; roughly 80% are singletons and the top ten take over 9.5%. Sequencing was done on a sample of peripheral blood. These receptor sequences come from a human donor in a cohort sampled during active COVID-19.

Here the CDR3 DNA reads TGCACCAGCAGCCAAGATGACAGGCACGGCTACACCTTC. This translates into CTSSQDDRHGYTF. The genes are TRBV1 and TRBJ1-2; the table's D call TRBD1 went unverified against the DNA. TRBV1 is labeled a pseudogene. The CDR3 contains 13 residues.

Here the CDR3 DNA reads TGTGCCAGCAAGAGTGGGGACAGGGTCTTTAACTATGGCTACACCTTC. Its translation: CASKSGDRVFNYGYTF. V and J are TRBV28 and TRBJ1-2, with 9 bases that match TRBD1. Germline loops: CDR1 MDHEN, CDR2 SYDVKM. This CDR3 is built from 16 residues. V was pared by 7 bases and J by 1 base, with 10 bases of the junction left unmatched.